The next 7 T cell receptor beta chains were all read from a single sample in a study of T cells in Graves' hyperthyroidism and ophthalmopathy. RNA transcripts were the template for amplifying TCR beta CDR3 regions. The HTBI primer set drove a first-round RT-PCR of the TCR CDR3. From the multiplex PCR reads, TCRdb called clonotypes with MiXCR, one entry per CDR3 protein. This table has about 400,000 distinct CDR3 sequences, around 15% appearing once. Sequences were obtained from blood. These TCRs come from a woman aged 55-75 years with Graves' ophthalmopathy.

CDR3: CASSTGYGRLDEQFF. For the CDR3, the DNA is TGTGCCAGCAGCACAGGGTATGGGAGGCTAGATGAGCAGTTCTTC. The chain recombines TRBV7-3 with TRBJ2-1; D may be TRBD1 or TRBD2 (6 bases each). This CDR3 is built from 15 residues. Germline-derived CDR1 and CDR2 are SGHTA and FQGTGA. The V end was cut by 5 bases, the J end by 8 bases, with 19 bases between.

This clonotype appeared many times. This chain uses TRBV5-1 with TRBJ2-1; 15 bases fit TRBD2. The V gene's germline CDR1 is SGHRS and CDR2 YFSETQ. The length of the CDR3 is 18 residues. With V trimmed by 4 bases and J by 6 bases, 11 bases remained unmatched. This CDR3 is CASSEGLAGGYEGNEQFF. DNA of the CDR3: TGCGCCAGCAGCGAGGGACTAGCGGGAGGATACGAGGGCAATGAGCAGTTCTTC.

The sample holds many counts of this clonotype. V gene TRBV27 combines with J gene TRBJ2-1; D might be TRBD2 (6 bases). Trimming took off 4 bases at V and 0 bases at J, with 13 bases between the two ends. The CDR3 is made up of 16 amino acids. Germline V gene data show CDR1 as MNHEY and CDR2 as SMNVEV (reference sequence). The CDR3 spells CASSWAGLSSYNEQFF. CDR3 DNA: TGTGCCAGCAGTTGGGCGGGGCTCAGCTCCTACAATGAGCAGTTCTTC.

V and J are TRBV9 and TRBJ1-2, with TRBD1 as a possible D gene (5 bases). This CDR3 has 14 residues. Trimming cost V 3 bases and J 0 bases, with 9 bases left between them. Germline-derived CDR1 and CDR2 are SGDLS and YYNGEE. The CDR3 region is CASSGQGPNYGYTF. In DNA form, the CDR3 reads TGTGCCAGCAGCGGGCAGGGACCTAACTATGGCTACACCTTC. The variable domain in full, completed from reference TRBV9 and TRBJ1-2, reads DSGVTQTPKHLITATGQRVTLRCSPRSGDLSVYWYQQSLDQGLQFLIQYYNGEERAKGNILERFSAQQFPDLHSELNLSSLELGDSALYFCASSGQGPNYGYTFGSGTRLTVV.

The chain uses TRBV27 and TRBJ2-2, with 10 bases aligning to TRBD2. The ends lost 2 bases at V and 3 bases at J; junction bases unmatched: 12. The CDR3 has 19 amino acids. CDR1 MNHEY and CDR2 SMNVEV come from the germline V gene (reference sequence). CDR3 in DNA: TGTGCCAGCAGTTTAACACCCCGCCCTAGCGGGAGATACACCGGGGAGCTGTTTTTT. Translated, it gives CASSLTPRPSGRYTGELFF.

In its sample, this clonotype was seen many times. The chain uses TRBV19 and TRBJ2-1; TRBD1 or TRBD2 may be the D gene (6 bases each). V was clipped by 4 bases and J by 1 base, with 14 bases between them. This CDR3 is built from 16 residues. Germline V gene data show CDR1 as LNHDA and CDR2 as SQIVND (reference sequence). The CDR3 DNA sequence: TGTGCCAGTAGTACGACCTGGGGGGCTTCCTACAATGAGCAGTTCTTC. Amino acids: CASSTTWGASYNEQFF.

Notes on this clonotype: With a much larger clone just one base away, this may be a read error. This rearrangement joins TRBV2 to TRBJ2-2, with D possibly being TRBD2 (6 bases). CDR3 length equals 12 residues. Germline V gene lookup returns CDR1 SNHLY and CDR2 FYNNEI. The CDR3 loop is CAGTSFGGEPFF. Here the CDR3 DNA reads TGTGCCGGAACTAGCTTCGGCGGGGAGCCGTTTTTT.